Below are 9 T cell receptor beta chains sequenced from a single sample in a study of prognosis after radiotherapy for stage I lung cancer. Genomic DNA provided the template from which TCR beta CDR3 was amplified by two-round multiplex PCR. Primers specific to each TRBV and TRBJ gene drove first-round PCR. TCRdb reprocessed the multiplex PCR reads via MiXCR and lists one record per CDR3 protein. Of nearly 25,000 distinct CDR3 sequences listed, roughly 40% are singletons. This sample comprised PBMCs, obtained before or after stereotactic body radiation therapy (not recorded which). All receptors derive from a donor aged 50 or older with non-small cell lung cancer.

A note on this clonotype: At one boundary the junction diverges from the germline segment, which might be a read error. The chain carries TRBV13 and TRBJ1-2; the D gene is possibly TRBD1 (5 bases). Germline assignment: CDR1 PRHDT and CDR2 FYEKMQ (reference sequence). The CDR3 totals 15 residues. The CDR3 region is CASSAPNYRRYGCTF. The CDR3 coding sequence is TGTGCCAGCAGCGCACCCAATTACAGGCGCTATGGCTGCACCTTC.

Of note for this clonotype: A far larger clone is a single base away, which makes a read error likely. The genes are TRBV6-4 and TRBJ2-7; D tentatively fits TRBD1 or TRBD2 (6 bases each). V was shortened by 6 bases and J by 1 base, with 22 bases between the two germline ends. CDR1 is MRHNA, CDR2 SNTAGT, per germline. This CDR3 comprises 17 residues. CDR3: CASRQGSSWRGSYEQYF. The CDR3 DNA sequence: TGTGCCAGCAGACAGGGTAGTAGCTGGAGGGGGTCCTACGAGCAGTACTTC.

This clonotype was seen repeatedly, ten times or more. The rearrangement joins TRBV25-1 to TRBJ2-7, with 7 bases identical to TRBD2. Germline CDR1 is MGHDK and CDR2 is SYGVNS. The CDR3 has 11 residues. V shed 6 bases and J 7 bases; nucleotides not matched to a gene: 3. The CDR3 nucleotides are TGTGCCAGCAGCGAGGGAGGGGAGCAGTACTTC. Its translation: CASSEGGEQYF.

Comments on this clonotype: A far larger clone is off by one base, so a read error is likely. The rearrangement joins TRBV7-9 to TRBJ2-2, with 7 bases identical to TRBD2. The CDR3 covers 14 residues. Germline assignment: CDR1 SEHNR and CDR2 FQNEAQ (reference sequence). The CDR3: CASTLGGNTGDLFF. CDR3 DNA sequence: TGTGCCAGCACTCTGGGAGGGAACACCGGGGACCTGTTTTTT.

The chain carries TRBV6-2 or TRBV6-3 and TRBJ2-1; D is ambiguous. V was trimmed by 6 bases and J by 14 bases, leaving 17 bases between them. CDR3 size: 12 residues. Germline V gives CDR1 MNHEY, CDR2 SVGEGT. This chain's CDR3 is CASRPPERSEFF. The CDR3 DNA reads as TGTGCCAGCAGACCCCCAGAAAGGTCGGAGTTCTTC.

This clonotype was observed once. This chain uses TRBV12-3 or TRBV12-4 with TRBJ1-1; TRBD1 agrees at 7 bases. The CDR3 covers 13 residues. V gave up 5 bases and J gave up 8 bases; unmatched junction bases: 8. CDR3 DNA sequence: TGTGCCAGCAGTACGGTGGTAGGGGGCGAAGCTTTCTTT. Amino acid sequence: CASSTVVGGEAFF.

This clonotype was seen once. The chain joins TRBV5-1 to TRBJ2-6; the D gene is possibly TRBD1 (6 bases). V lost 4 bases and J 2 bases, leaving 16 bases between the germline ends. This CDR3 spans 17 amino acids. The germline CDR1 and CDR2 sequences are SGHRS and YFSETQ. The CDR3 sequence: CASSPEQGSAGANVLTF. Here the CDR3 DNA reads TGCGCCAGCAGCCCAGAACAGGGAAGCGCTGGGGCCAACGTCCTGACTTTC.

Concerning this clonotype: This may arise from a read error, as a much more abundant clone is one base away. The chain carries TRBV7-9 and TRBJ1-1; D unclear. Germline values: CDR1 SEHNR, CDR2 FQNEAQ (reference sequence). There are 14 residues in the CDR3. V lost 3 bases to trimming and J lost 4 bases, with 12 bases between them. This CDR3 reads CASSFSSGLTEAFF. The CDR3 DNA is TGTGCCAGCAGCTTTAGTTCGGGCCTCACTGAAGCTTTCTTT.

At least ten counts were recorded for this clonotype. V gene TRBV2 combines with J gene TRBJ2-3; the D gene is possibly TRBD1 (6 bases). There are 13 residues in the CDR3. CDR1 is SNHLY, CDR2 FYNNEI, per germline. V was trimmed by 4 bases and J by 1 base, leaving 6 bases between them. The chain's CDR3 is CASSGQGTDTQYF. The CDR3 DNA follows: TGTGCCAGCAGTGGACAGGGCACAGATACGCAGTATTTT. Full variable domain (remainder filled in from reference TRBV2 and TRBJ2-3): EPEVTQTPSHQVTQMGQEVILRCVPISNHLYFYWYRQILGQKVEFLVSFYNNEISEKSEIFDDQFSVERPDGSNFTLKIRSTKLEDSAMYFCASSGQGTDTQYFGPGTRLTVL.